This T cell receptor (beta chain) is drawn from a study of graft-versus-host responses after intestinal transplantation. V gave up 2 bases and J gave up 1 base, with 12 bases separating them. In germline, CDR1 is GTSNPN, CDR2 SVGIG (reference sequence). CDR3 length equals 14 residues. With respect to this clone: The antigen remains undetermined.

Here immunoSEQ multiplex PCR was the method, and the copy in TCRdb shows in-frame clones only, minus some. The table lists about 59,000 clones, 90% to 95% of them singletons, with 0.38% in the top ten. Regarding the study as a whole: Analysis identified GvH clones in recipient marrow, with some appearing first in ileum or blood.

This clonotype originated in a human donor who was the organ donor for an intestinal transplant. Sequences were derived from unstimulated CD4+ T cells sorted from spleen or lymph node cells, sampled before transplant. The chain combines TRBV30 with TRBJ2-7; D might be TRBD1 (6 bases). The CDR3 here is CAWSIDRTSYEQYF. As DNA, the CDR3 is TGTGCCTGGAGTATCGACAGGACTTCCTACGAGCAGTACTTC. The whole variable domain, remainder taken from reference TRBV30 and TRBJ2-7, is SQTIHQWPATLVQPVGSPLSLECTVEGTSNPNLYWYRQAAGRGLQLLFYSVGIGQISSEVPQNLSASRPQDRQFILSSKKLLLSDSGFYLCAWSIDRTSYEQYFGPGTRLTVT.